The 16 T cell receptor beta chains below all came from one sample that was sequenced in a study of OX40 agonist ivuxolimab in advanced cancers. Libraries were prepared by immunoSEQ multiplex PCR; TCRdb keeps only in-frame clonotypes and omits some of them. The sample has around 62,000 clones; over 75% are singletons. The sample in question was CD4+ or CD8+ T cells sorted from blood, obtained in a trial of the OX40 agonist ivuxolimab. These receptors all stem from an adult with an advanced solid tumor such as melanoma, head and neck, liver or kidney cancer.

J is TRBJ2-7 and V is TRBV7-9; 11 nucleotides match TRBD2. The ends lost 0 bases at V and 5 bases at J; junction bases unmatched: 12. Germline lookup yields CDR1 SEHNR and CDR2 FQNEAQ (reference sequence). This CDR3 contains 18 residues. This CDR3 is CASSLARSYSGRADEQYF. The CDR3 region has the DNA TGTGCCAGCAGCTTAGCCCGCTCCTATAGCGGGAGGGCCGACGAGCAGTACTTC.

The gene calls are TRBV19 and TRBJ2-7; TRBD1 might be the D (6 bases). Germline values: CDR1 LNHDA, CDR2 SQIVND (reference sequence). Trimming shortened V by 3 bases and J by 4 bases, and 16 bases separated the two germline ends. The CDR3 consists of 15 residues. CDR3 sequence reads: CASSISDSPRYEQYF. The CDR3 bases are TGTGCCAGTAGTATTTCGGACAGTCCCCGGTACGAGCAGTACTTC.

The V and J genes are TRBV10-3 and TRBJ1-2; D unclear. CDR3 length: 13 amino acids. CDR1 and CDR2 (germline): ENHRY, SYGVKD. Trimming stripped 4 bases from V and 4 bases from J, with 10 bases between. CDR3 sequence reads: CAISVGISYGYTF. The CDR3 bases are TGTGCCATCAGTGTAGGGATCTCCTATGGCTACACCTTC.

This chain links TRBV19 with TRBJ1-4; weak D call: TRBD1 (5 bases). CDR1 is LNHDA and CDR2 is SQIVND in the germline V gene (reference sequence). The CDR3 covers 15 residues. Trimming stripped 6 bases from V and 0 bases from J, with 11 bases between. The CDR3 loop is CASSPGTATNEKLFF. In nucleotides, the CDR3 is TGTGCCAGTAGCCCAGGGACTGCAACTAATGAAAAACTGTTTTTT.

The rearrangement joins TRBV18 to TRBJ2-5; 10 positions agree with TRBD2. The J call could be wrong; TRBJ2-7 is a better fit for the DNA end. Germline V lookup: CDR1 KGHSH, CDR2 LQKENI. This CDR3 is built from 18 residues. The CDR3 DNA is TGTGCCAGCTCCGGTTTCGGAGCGGGAGGGCGGCTATCCTACGAGCAGTACTTC. Translated: CASSGFGAGGRLSYEQYF.

This clone was counted a single time. The rearrangement uses TRBV10-3 and TRBJ2-5, with TRBD1 matching 11 bases. CDR3 length: 15 residues. In germline, CDR1 is ENHRY, CDR2 SYGVKD. V trimming: 3 bases; J trimming: 7 bases; junction bases outside the gene matches: 7. The CDR3 region has the DNA TGTGCCATCAGTGACCCGGGACAGGGGGTCGGGACCCAGTACTTC. Amino acid sequence: CAISDPGQGVGTQYF.

The V and J genes are TRBV6-5 and TRBJ2-7, with D possibly being TRBD1 (6 bases). There are 14 residues in the CDR3. In germline, CDR1 is MNHEY, CDR2 SVGAGI. Trimming stripped 6 bases from V and 3 bases from J, with 15 bases between. CDR3 residues: CASRPNRESYEQYF. CDR3 coding DNA: TGTGCCAGCAGACCTAACAGGGAAAGCTACGAGCAGTACTTC.

The chain has TRBV29-1 and TRBJ2-7; D is perhaps TRBD1 (6 bases). CDR3 length equals 11 residues. Deletions cut 7 bases from V and 4 bases from J, with 11 bases between. From germline, CDR1 is SQVTM and CDR2 ANQGSEA. The CDR3 here is CSAGQSYEQYF. CDR3 nucleotides: TGCAGCGCCGGACAGTCTTACGAGCAGTACTTC.

The chain carries TRBV28 and TRBJ2-7, with TRBD2 as a possible D gene (5 bases). Trimming cost V 4 bases and J 2 bases, with 18 bases left between them. The germline V gene has CDR1 MDHEN and CDR2 SYDVKM. The CDR3 is 16 residues long. The CDR3 region is CASSSAGVVGTYEQYV. The CDR3 region has the DNA TGTGCCAGCAGTTCAGCCGGGGTTGTAGGGACCTACGAGCAGTACGTC.

The chain uses TRBV5-6 and TRBJ1-1; 10 nucleotides line up with TRBD1. CDR1 and CDR2 (germline): SGHDT, YYEEEE. There are 14 residues in the CDR3. J lost 4 bases, V lost 4 bases, and 4 bases had no gene match. The CDR3 coding sequence is TGTGCCAGCAGCCGGGGGGACAGGGGCACTGAAGCTTTCTTT. Its translation is CASSRGDRGTEAFF.

The rearrangement uses TRBV6-5 and TRBJ2-1; D perhaps matches TRBD2 (6 bases). The V gene lost 6 bases and the J gene lost 7 bases, with 19 bases spanning the gap. Germline V gene lookup returns CDR1 MNHEY and CDR2 SVGAGI. CDR3 length: 15 residues. DNA for the CDR3: TGTGCCAGCAGGGCCTCTATCGGGAGCTTAAATGAGCAGTTCTTC. Amino acid sequence: CASRASIGSLNEQFF.

The chain carries TRBV28 and TRBJ1-2; 9 bases match TRBD1. V lost 6 bases, J lost 7 bases, and 12 bases stayed unmatched. This CDR3 comprises 15 residues. Germline V CDR1 and CDR2: MDHEN, SYDVKM. The CDR3 is CASSFGDRVTGGYTF. For the CDR3, the DNA is TGTGCCAGCAGCTTCGGGGACAGGGTAACAGGTGGCTACACCTTC.

The CDR3, as DNA: TGTGCCTGGAAGAGGGGGGGAAACACCGGGGAGCTGTTTTTT. Translation gives CAWKRGGNTGELFF. The chain has TRBV30 and TRBJ2-2; maybe TRBD2 (7 bases). This CDR3 is 14 amino acids long. V lost 4 bases and J lost 2, with 11 bases in between. Germline V gives CDR1 GTSNPN, CDR2 SVGIG (reference sequence).

With regard to this clone: The junction does not match germline at one end; this may be a read error. This sample includes further DNA sequences coding for the same CDR3. DNA for the CDR3: TGCGCCAGCAGCCAACTGGACAGGGGAGCCTACGAACAGTACTTC. Protein product: CASSQLDRGAYEQYF. This chain uses TRBV5-1 with TRBJ2-7; TRBD1 agrees at 9 bases. Germline V CDR1 and CDR2: SGHRS, YFSETQ. The CDR3 is made up of 15 amino acids.

CDR3 region: CASSLGGSPYSEAFF. CDR3 nucleotides: TGCGCCAGCAGCTTGGGAGGGAGTCCTTATTCTGAAGCTTTCTTT. This chain connects TRBV5-1 to TRBJ1-1; no reliable D call. The ends were cut back, 0 bases at V and 6 bases at J, with 15 bases in the middle. This CDR3 has 15 residues. Germline V gene lookup returns CDR1 SGHRS and CDR2 YFSETQ.

The chain links TRBV5-1 to TRBJ2-7; a weak D match, TRBD1 (5 bases). With 2 bases removed from V and 4 bases from J, the gap between germline ends came to 10 bases. This CDR3 is built from 13 residues. CDR1 is SGHRS, CDR2 YFSETQ, per germline. The DNA for the CDR3 is TGCGCCAGCAGCTTAAGACAGACATACGAGCAGTACTTC. It is translated as CASSLRQTYEQYF. Using reference TRBV5-1 and TRBJ2-7 for the parts outside the CDR3, the full variable domain is KAGVTQTPRYLIKTRGQQVTLSCSPISGHRSVSWYQQTPGQGLQFLFEYFSETQRNKGNFPGRFSGRQFSNSRSEMNVSTLELGDSALYLCASSLRQTYEQYFGPGTRLTVT.